There are many counts of the clone carrying this TCR beta chain. Its cognate antigen is unknown. At one boundary the junction diverges from the germline segment, which might be a read error. This specimen comes from a study of CD8 T cells in ankylosing spondylitis. Study findings and constraints: Researchers reportedly found disease-linked clones significantly enriched in matched ankylosing spondylitis synovial fluid. A subset of motif variants has previously been described in the synovial fluid and blood of reactive arthritis. For ankylosing spondylitis blood, a TCR beta motif of 7 or 8 highly homologous variants appeared characteristic.

Using quantitative 5'-RACE with molecular barcodes, the authors made TCR beta libraries. TCRdb re-called the 5' RACE reads with MiXCR, one entry per CDR3 protein. The sample consists of roughly 700,000 distinct CDR3 sequences, 15% to 20% of them appearing once. This CDR3 has 13 residues. Looked up from germline, CDR1 is KGHSH and CDR2 is LQKENI. This sequence was found in a male donor with ankylosing spondylitis. The chain has TRBV18 and TRBJ1-2; D is perhaps TRBD1 (6 bases). The sequenced material came from blood, either unsorted or a sorted T cell fraction (not recorded which). CDR3 loop: CASSPDSNYGYTF. The CDR3 DNA follows: TGCGCCAGCAGCCCGGACAGTAACTATGGCTACACCTTC.